This passage covers 14 T cell receptor beta chains from one sample sequenced in a study of T cells in Graves' hyperthyroidism and ophthalmopathy. The source material, RNA transcripts, was used to amplify TCR beta CDR3 regions. RT-PCR in the first round (using the HTBI primer set) targeted the TCR CDR3. One entry per CDR3 protein results from TCRdb running MiXCR on the multiplex PCR reads. The table shows 650,000 to 850,000 distinct CDR3 sequences, with approximately 19% occurring only once. Sequencing was carried out using blood. Receptors were obtained from a woman between 45 and 60 years old with Graves' hyperthyroidism that later progressed to Graves' ophthalmopathy.

This clonotype occurred many times. V gene TRBV28 combines with J gene TRBJ2-5; 8 bases line up with TRBD2. The CDR3 is made up of 13 amino acids. Germline CDR1 MDHEN, CDR2 SYDVKM. Trimming at V came to 6 bases and at J to 4 bases, leaving 4 bases not matched to a gene. Here the CDR3 reads CASRKTSGETQYF. The CDR3 DNA sequence: TGTGCCAGCAGGAAAACTAGCGGAGAGACCCAGTACTTC. Full variable domain (remainder filled in from reference TRBV28 and TRBJ2-5): DVKVTQSSRYLVKRTGEKVFLECVQDMDHENMFWYRQDPGLGLRLIYFSYDVKMKEKGDIPEGYSVSREKKERFSLILESASTNQTSMYLCASRKTSGETQYFGPGTRLLVL.

Details on this clonotype: One base away lies a much larger clone, so this may be a sequencing read error. The gene calls are TRBV12-3 or TRBV12-4 and TRBJ1-5; weak D call: TRBD1 (5 bases). Deletions cut 8 bases from V and 11 bases from J, with 25 bases between. The CDR3 has 15 amino acids. The CDR3 DNA reads as TGTGCCAGCGGCCCGCTCCCAGAACCCAGGGTGGCCCAGCATTTT. It specifies CASGPLPEPRVAQHF.

J is TRBJ1-5 and V is TRBV19; D is undetermined. Trimming pared 3 bases from V and 7 bases from J, leaving 13 bases between. This CDR3 is built from 14 residues. In germline, CDR1 is LNHDA, CDR2 SQIVND (reference sequence). The CDR3 is CASSIRGSGQPQHF. The CDR3 coding sequence is TGTGCCAGTAGTATTCGAGGGAGCGGGCAGCCCCAGCATTTT.

This clonotype was counted ten times or more. The V and J genes are TRBV11-2 and TRBJ1-2, with D perhaps TRBD1 (5 bases). This CDR3 comprises 13 residues. The V and J ends lost 6 bases and 3 bases respectively, with 11 bases between them. In germline, CDR1 is SGHAT, CDR2 FQNNGV. CDR3 DNA sequence: TGTGCCAGCAGTCTAAGGGGTTACTATGGCTACACCTTC. It encodes CASSLRGYYGYTF.

Only a few counts were recorded for this clonotype. The rearrangement links TRBV3-1 to TRBJ1-2; D remains ambiguous. CDR3 length: 15 amino acids. The ends were cut back, 0 bases at V and 7 bases at J, with 15 bases in the middle. Germline-derived CDR1 and CDR2 are LGHDT and YNNKEL (reference sequence). DNA of the CDR3: TGTGCCAGCAGCCAAGATATAGTCGGGGTAGGTGGCTACACCTTC. Translated, it gives CASSQDIVGVGGYTF. Full variable domain (missing parts from reference TRBV3-1 and TRBJ1-2): DTAVSQTPKYLVTQMGNDKSIKCEQNLGHDTMYWYKQDSKKFLKIMFSYNNKELIINETVPNRFSPKSPDKAHLNLHINSLELGDSAVYFCASSQDIVGVGGYTFGSGTRLTVV.

The CDR3 region has the DNA TGTGCCAGCAGCCGTTCGCGGACCGGCTATGGCTACACCTTC. Translated, it gives CASSRSRTGYGYTF. The V call is TRBV11-2, the J call TRBJ1-2; D is unclear. The CDR3 runs 14 residues. Germline V gene data show CDR1 as SGHAT and CDR2 as FQNNGV. V lost 5 bases to trimming and J lost 4 bases, with 14 bases between them.

V and J are TRBV7-9 and TRBJ1-3; the D is unclear. The CDR3 sequence is 17 residues long. Germline CDR1 SEHNR, CDR2 FQNEAQ (reference sequence). Trimming removed 7 bases from V and 1 base from J, with 20 bases in between. The CDR3 nucleotides read TGTGCCAGCATGCCCGTGGCCGGAGCCCAATCTGGAAACACCATATATTTT. Translation: CASMPVAGAQSGNTIYF.

The sample holds many counts of this clonotype. This chain joins TRBV30 and TRBJ2-5; 7 bases agree with TRBD1. The CDR3 length is 17 residues. Germline lookup yields CDR1 GTSNPN and CDR2 SVGIG (reference sequence). V shed 1 base and J 5 bases; nucleotides not matched to a gene: 16. The CDR3 DNA reads as TGTGCCTGGAGTGACACCACTCGGGGCAGGGGGTGGGAGACCCAGTACTTC. This translates into CAWSDTTRGRGWETQYF.

In the case of this clonotype: At one of its ends the junction is not consistent with the germline gene, which may arise from a read error. V is TRBV5-1 and J is TRBJ2-7, with D possibly TRBD2 on 5 matching bases. CDR3 length: 13 residues. Germline values: CDR1 SGHRS, CDR2 YFSETQ. The CDR3 DNA reads TGCGCCAGCGGCTTAGGGAGTTTCTACGAGCAGTACTTC. This translates into CASGLGSFYEQYF.

By share of the sample, this clonotype is large. Its ends do not fully match the called genes, so a read error is possible. The gene calls are TRBV7-7 and TRBJ2-7; possibly TRBD2 for D (6 bases). CDR1 is SSHAT, CDR2 FNYEAQ, per germline (reference sequence). This CDR3 is 13 amino acids long. CDR3 nucleotides: TGTGCTAGCAGCTTAGGAGGGGACTACGAGCAGTACTTC. It is translated as CASSLGGDYEQYF.

This clonotype showed up many times. The chain uses TRBV12-3 or TRBV12-4 and TRBJ2-1, with 7 positions matching TRBD2. This CDR3 has 13 amino acids. J lost 6 bases, V lost 6 bases, and 5 bases had no gene match. DNA for the CDR3: TGTGCCAGCAGCCTACGCGGGGGCAATGAGCAGTTCTTC. Its translation is CASSLRGGNEQFF.

The J gene is TRBJ2-1, the V gene TRBV20-1, with D unclear. The CDR3 spans 19 residues. Trimming cost V 1 base and J 0 bases, with 22 bases left between them. Germline CDR1 reads DFQATT; CDR2 reads SNEGSKA (reference sequence). CDR3 sequence: CSARAHWSSSTSSYNEQFF. The CDR3 DNA is TGCAGTGCTAGAGCCCACTGGAGTTCGAGCACCAGCTCCTACAATGAGCAGTTCTTC.

This clonotype has only a few counts. The rearrangement uses TRBV19 and TRBJ2-5; 10 bases line up with TRBD1. This CDR3 has 13 amino acids. Germline CDR1 reads LNHDA; CDR2 reads SQIVND (reference sequence). Trimming at V came to 10 bases and at J to 5 bases, leaving 7 bases not matched to a gene. For the CDR3, the DNA is TGTGCCACCCAGGACAGGGGGTTGGAGACCCAGTACTTC. This codes for CATQDRGLETQYF. Variable domain in full (rest from reference TRBV19 and TRBJ2-5): DGGITQSPKYLFRKEGQNVTLSCEQNLNHDAMYWYRQDPGQGLRLIYYSQIVNDFQKGDIAEGYSVSREKKESFPLTVTSAQKNPTAFYLCATQDRGLETQYFGPGTRLLVL.

In this sample, this clonotype turned up many times. The V call is TRBV14, the J call TRBJ2-5; D remains unclear. Trimming shortened V by 0 bases and J by 2 bases, and 16 bases separated the two germline ends. CDR3 length: 17 residues. In germline, CDR1 is SGHDN, CDR2 FVKESK. The CDR3 bases are TGTGCCAGCAGCCAAGACTTGCACAGCCGACCTCAAGAGACCCAGTACTTC. Encoded protein: CASSQDLHSRPQETQYF.